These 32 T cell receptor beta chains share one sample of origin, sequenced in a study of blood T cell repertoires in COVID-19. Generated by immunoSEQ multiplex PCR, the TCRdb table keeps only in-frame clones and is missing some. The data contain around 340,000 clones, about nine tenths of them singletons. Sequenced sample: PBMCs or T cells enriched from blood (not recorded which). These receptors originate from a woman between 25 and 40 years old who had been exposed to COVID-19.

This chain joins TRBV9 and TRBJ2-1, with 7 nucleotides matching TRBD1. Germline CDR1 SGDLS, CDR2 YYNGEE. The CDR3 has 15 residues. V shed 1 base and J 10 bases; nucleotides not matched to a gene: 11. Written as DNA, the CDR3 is TGTGCCAGCAGCGTAAATCATAAGGGGGCAATCGAGCAGTTCTTC. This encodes CASSVNHKGAIEQFF.

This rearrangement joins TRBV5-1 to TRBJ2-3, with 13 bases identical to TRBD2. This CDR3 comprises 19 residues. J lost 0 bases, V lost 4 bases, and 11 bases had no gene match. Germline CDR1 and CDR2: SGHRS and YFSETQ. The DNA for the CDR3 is TGCGCCAGCAGCCCAAGGAGGACTAGCGGGAGATCTAGCACAGATACGCAGTATTTT. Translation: CASSPRRTSGRSSTDTQYF.

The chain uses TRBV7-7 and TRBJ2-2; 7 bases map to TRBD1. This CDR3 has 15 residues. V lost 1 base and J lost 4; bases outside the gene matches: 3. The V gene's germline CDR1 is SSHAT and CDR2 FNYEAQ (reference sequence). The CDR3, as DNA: TGTGCCAGCAGCTTAGAGGGGGCTTCCACCGGGGAGCTGTTTTTT. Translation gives CASSLEGASTGELFF.

The CDR3 region is CASSGGTSGTDTQYF. In DNA, the CDR3 is TGTGCCAGCAGTGGCGGGACTAGCGGCACAGATACGCAGTATTTT. The chain is built from TRBV27 and TRBJ2-3; 10 bases line up with TRBD2. V shed 5 bases and J 1 base; nucleotides not matched to a gene: 3. This CDR3 has 15 residues. Looked up from germline, CDR1 is MNHEY and CDR2 is SMNVEV (reference sequence).

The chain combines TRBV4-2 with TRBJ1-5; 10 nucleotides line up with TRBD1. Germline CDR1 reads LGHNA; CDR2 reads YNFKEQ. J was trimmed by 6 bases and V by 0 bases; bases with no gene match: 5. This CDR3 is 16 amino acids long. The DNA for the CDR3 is TGTGCCAGCAGCCAAGATGGACAGGGGGAAAGTCAGCCCCAGCATTTT. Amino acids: CASSQDGQGESQPQHF.

DNA of the CDR3: TGTGCCAGCAGCGGACAGGGGCTTGGTGGGGCCAACGTCCTGACTTTC. Residues: CASSGQGLGGANVLTF. The genes are TRBV7-3 and TRBJ2-6, with 9 bases that match TRBD1. The CDR3 loop spans 16 amino acids. V was clipped by 5 bases and J by 3 bases; unmatched bases: 5. CDR1 is SGHTA and CDR2 is FQGTGA in the germline V gene.

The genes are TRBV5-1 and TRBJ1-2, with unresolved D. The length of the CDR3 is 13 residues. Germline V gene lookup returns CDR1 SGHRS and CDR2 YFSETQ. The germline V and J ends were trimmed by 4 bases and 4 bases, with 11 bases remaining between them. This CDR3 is CASSPPGTYGYTF. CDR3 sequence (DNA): TGCGCCAGCAGCCCCCCGGGAACCTATGGCTACACCTTC.

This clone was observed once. The CDR3 reads CASSGQGRSGNTIYF. CDR3 coding DNA: TGTGCCAGCAGCGGACAGGGCCGCTCTGGAAACACCATATATTTT. The rearrangement joins TRBV2 to TRBJ1-3; TRBD1 matches at 8 bases. Looked up from germline, CDR1 is SNHLY and CDR2 is FYNNEI. Trimming cost V 6 bases and J 0 bases; bases outside gene matches: 4. The CDR3 has 15 amino acids.

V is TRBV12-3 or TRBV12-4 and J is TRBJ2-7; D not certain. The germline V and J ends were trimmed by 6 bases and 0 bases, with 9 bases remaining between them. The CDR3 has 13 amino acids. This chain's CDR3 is CASRESSSYEQYF. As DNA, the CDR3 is TGTGCCAGCAGAGAGTCGAGCTCCTACGAGCAGTACTTC.

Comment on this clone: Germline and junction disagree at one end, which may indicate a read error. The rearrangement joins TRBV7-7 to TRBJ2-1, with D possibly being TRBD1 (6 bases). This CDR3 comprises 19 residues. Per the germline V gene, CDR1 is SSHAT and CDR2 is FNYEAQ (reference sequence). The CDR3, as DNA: TGTGCTAGCAGCTCCCCCCCGGGACACAGCACCGGGTCCTACAATGAGCAGTTCTTC. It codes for CASSSPPGHSTGSYNEQFF.

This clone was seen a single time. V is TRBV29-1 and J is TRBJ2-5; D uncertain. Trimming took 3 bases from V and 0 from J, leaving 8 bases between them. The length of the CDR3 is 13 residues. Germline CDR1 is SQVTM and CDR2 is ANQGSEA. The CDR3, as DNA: TGCAGCGTTGAGGGCACGTACCAAGAGACCCAGTACTTC. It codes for CSVEGTYQETQYF.

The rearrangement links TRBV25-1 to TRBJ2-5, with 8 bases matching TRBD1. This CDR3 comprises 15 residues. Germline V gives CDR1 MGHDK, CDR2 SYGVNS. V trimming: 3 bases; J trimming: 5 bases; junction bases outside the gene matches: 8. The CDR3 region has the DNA TGTGCCAGCAGTGATCCCAGGGGGCGCAGGGAGACCCAGTACTTC. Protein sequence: CASSDPRGRRETQYF.

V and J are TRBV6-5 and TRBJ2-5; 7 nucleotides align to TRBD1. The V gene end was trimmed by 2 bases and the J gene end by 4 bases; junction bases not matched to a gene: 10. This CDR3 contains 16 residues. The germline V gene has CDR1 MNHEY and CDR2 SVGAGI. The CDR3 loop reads CASSYEPDRWSETQYF. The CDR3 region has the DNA TGTGCCAGCAGTTACGAGCCGGACAGGTGGTCAGAGACCCAGTACTTC.

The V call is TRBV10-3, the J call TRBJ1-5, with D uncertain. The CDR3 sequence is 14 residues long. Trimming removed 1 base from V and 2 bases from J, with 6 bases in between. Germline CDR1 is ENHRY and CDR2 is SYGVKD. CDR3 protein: CAISELEGNQPQHF. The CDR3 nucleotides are TGTGCCATCAGTGAGTTGGAGGGCAATCAGCCCCAGCATTTT.

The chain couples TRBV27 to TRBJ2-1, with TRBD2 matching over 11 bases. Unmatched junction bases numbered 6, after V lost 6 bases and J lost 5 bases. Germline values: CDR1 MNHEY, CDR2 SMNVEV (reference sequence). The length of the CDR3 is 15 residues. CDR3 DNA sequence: TGTGCCAGCAGCTTACTAGCGGGAGCGGACAATGAGCAGTTCTTC. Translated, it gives CASSLLAGADNEQFF.

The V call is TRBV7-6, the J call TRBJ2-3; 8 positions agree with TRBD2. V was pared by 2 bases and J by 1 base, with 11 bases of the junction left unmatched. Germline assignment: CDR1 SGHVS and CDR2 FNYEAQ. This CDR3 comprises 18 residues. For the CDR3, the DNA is TGTGCCAGCAGCTTACGGTCCATGGGACTAGAGGGCACAGATACGCAGTATTTT. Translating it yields CASSLRSMGLEGTDTQYF.

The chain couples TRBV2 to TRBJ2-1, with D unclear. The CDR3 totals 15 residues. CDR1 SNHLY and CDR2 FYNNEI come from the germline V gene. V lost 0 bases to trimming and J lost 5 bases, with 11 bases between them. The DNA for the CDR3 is TGTGCCAGCAGTGAAGCGCTGAGCGCGGACAATGAGCAGTTCTTC. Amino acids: CASSEALSADNEQFF.

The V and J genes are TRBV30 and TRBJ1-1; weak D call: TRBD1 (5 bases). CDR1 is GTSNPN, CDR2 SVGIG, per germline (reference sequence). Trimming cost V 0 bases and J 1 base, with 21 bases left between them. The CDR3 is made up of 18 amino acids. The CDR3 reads CAWSVRTRTTDKNTEAFF. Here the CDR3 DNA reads TGTGCCTGGAGTGTACGTACCCGAACTACGGACAAGAACACTGAAGCTTTCTTT.

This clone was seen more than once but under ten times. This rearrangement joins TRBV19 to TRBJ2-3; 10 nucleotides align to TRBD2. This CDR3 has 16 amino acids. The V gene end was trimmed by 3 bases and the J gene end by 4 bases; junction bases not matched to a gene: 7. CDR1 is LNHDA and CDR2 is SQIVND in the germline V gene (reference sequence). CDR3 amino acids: CASSIELAGVADTQYF. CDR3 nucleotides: TGTGCCAGTAGTATTGAGCTAGCGGGAGTGGCAGATACGCAGTATTTT.

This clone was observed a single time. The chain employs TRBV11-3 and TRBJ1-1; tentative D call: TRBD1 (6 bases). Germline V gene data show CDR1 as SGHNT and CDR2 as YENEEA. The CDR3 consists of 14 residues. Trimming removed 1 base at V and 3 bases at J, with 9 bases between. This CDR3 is CASSLGGPYTEAFF. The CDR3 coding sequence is TGTGCCAGCAGCTTAGGGGGGCCCTACACTGAAGCTTTCTTT.

The CDR3 sequence: CASSIRGRANTGELFF. The CDR3 DNA follows: TGTGCCAGTAGTATACGAGGGCGCGCGAACACCGGGGAGCTGTTTTTT. This sequence joins TRBV19 and TRBJ2-2; tentatively, D is TRBD2 (5 bases). Germline-derived CDR1 and CDR2 are LNHDA and SQIVND (reference sequence). The V end was cut by 2 bases, the J end by 0 bases, with 10 bases between. The CDR3 covers 16 residues.

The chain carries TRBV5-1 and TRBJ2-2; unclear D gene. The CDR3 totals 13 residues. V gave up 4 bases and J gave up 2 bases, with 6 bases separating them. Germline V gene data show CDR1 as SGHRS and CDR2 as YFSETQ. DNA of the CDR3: TGCGCCAGCAGCAACTACAACACCGGGGAGCTGTTTTTT. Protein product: CASSNYNTGELFF.

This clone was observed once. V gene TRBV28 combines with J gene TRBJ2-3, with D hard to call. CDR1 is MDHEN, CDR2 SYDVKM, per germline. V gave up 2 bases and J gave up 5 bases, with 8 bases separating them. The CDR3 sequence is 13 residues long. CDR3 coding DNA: TGTGCCAGCAGTTTACTAAGAAGAGATACGCAGTATTTT. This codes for CASSLLRRDTQYF.

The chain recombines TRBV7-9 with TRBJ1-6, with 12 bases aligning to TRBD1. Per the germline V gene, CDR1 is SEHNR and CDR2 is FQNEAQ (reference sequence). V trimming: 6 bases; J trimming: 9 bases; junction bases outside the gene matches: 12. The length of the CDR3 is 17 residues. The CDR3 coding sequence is TGTGCCAGCAGATCCGGGACAGGGGGCTCTAATGGTTCACCCCTCCACTTT. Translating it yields CASRSGTGGSNGSPLHF.

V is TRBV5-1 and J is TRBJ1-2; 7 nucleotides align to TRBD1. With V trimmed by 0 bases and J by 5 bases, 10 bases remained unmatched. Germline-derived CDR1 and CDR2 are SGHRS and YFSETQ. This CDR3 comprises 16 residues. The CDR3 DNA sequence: TGCGCCAGCAGCTTGGATCAGACAGGGTTTGGATATGGCTACACCTTC. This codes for CASSLDQTGFGYGYTF.

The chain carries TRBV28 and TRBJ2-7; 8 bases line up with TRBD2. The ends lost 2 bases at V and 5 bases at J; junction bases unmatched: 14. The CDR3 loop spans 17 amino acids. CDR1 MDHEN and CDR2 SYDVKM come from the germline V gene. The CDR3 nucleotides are TGTGCCAGCAGTTTACTCTCGGTCCAGCGGGAGCTGAACGAGCAGTACTTC. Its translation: CASSLLSVQRELNEQYF. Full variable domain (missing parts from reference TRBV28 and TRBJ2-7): DVKVTQSSRYLVKRTGEKVFLECVQDMDHENMFWYRQDPGLGLRLIYFSYDVKMKEKGDIPEGYSVSREKKERFSLILESASTNQTSMYLCASSLLSVQRELNEQYFGPGTRLTVT.

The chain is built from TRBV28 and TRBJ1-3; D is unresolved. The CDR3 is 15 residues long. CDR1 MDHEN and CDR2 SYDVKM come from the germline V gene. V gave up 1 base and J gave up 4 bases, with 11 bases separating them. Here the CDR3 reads CASSLFPGGGNTIYF. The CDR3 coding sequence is TGTGCCAGCAGTTTATTCCCAGGCGGGGGAAACACCATATATTTT.

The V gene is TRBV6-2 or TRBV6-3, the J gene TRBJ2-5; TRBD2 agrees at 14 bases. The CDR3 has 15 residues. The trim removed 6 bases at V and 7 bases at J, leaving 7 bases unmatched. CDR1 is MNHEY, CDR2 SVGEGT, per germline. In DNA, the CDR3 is TGTGCCAGCAGCCCGACTAGCGGGAGGGCCGGGACCCAGTACTTC. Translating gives CASSPTSGRAGTQYF.

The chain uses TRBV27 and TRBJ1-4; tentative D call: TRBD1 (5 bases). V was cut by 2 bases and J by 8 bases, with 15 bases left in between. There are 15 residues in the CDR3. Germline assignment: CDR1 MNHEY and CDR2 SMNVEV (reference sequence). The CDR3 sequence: CASSLEGRRGEKLFF. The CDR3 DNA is TGTGCCAGCAGTTTAGAGGGGCGCCGGGGGGAAAAACTGTTTTTT. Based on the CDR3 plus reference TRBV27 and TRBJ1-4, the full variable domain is EAQVTQNPRYLITVTGKKLTVTCSQNMNHEYMSWYRQDPGLGLRQIYYSMNVEVTDKGDVPEGYKVSRKEKRNFPLILESPSPNQTSLYFCASSLEGRRGEKLFFGSGTQLSVL.

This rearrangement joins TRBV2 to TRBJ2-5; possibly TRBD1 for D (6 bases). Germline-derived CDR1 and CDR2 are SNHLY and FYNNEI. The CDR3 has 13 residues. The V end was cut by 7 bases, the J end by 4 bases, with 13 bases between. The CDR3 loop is CASTRGTLETQYF. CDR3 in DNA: TGTGCCAGCACCCGAGGGACATTAGAGACCCAGTACTTC. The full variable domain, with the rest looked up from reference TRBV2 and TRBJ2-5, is EPEVTQTPSHQVTQMGQEVILRCVPISNHLYFYWYRQILGQKVEFLVSFYNNEISEKSEIFDDQFSVERPDGSNFTLKIRSTKLEDSAMYFCASTRGTLETQYFGPGTRLLVL.

CDR3 bases: TGTGCCAGCTCAATAGCCCACGAGCAGTACTTC. This encodes CASSIAHEQYF. The V gene is TRBV2, the J gene TRBJ2-7; D not resolved. Trimming removed 8 bases from V and 5 bases from J, with 10 bases in between. Germline V gene sequence: CDR1 SNHLY, CDR2 FYNNEI. The CDR3 totals 11 residues.

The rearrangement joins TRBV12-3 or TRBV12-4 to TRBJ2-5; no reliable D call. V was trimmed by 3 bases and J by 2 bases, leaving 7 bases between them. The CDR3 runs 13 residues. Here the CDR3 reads CASSFSVQETQYF. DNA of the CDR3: TGTGCCAGCAGTTTTTCAGTGCAAGAGACCCAGTACTTC.